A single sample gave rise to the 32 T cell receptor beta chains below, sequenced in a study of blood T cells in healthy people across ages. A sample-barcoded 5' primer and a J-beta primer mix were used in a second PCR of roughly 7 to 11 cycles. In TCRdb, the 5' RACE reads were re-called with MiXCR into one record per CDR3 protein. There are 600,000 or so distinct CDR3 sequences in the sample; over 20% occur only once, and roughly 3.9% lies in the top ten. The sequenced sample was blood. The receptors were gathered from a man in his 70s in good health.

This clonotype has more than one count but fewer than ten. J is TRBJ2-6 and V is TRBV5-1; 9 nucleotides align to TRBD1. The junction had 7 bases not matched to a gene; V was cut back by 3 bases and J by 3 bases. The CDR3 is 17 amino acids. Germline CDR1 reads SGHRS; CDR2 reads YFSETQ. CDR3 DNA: TGCGCCAGCAGCTCCGGACAGGGGACGTTTGGGGCCAACGTCCTGACTTTC. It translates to CASSSGQGTFGANVLTF.

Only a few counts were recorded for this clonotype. CDR3 amino acids: CSVGTEWKETQYF. DNA of the CDR3: TGCAGCGTTGGGACAGAGTGGAAAGAGACCCAGTACTTC. V usage is TRBV29-1 and J usage is TRBJ2-5, with D maybe TRBD1 (6 bases). CDR1 and CDR2 from the germline V gene are SQVTM and ANQGSEA. V dropped 4 bases and J dropped 3 bases, with 12 bases sitting between them. There are 13 residues in the CDR3.

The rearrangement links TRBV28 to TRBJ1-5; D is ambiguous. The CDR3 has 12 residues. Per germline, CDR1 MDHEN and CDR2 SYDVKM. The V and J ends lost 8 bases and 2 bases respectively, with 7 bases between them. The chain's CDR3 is CASGIGNQPQHF. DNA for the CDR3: TGTGCCAGCGGAATTGGCAATCAGCCCCAGCATTTT.

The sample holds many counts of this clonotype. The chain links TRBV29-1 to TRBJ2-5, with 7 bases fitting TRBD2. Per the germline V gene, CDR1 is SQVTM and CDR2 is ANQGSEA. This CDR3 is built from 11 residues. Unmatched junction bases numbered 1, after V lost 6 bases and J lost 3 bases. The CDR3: CSVGTKETQYF. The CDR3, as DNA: TGCAGCGTCGGGACTAAAGAGACCCAGTACTTC.

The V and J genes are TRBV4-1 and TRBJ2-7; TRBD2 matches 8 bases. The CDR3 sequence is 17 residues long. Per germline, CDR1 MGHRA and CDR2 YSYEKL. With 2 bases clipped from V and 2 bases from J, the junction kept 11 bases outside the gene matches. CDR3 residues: CASSQQPTSGAPYEQYF. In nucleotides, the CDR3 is TGCGCCAGCAGCCAACAACCTACTAGCGGAGCCCCCTACGAGCAGTACTTC.

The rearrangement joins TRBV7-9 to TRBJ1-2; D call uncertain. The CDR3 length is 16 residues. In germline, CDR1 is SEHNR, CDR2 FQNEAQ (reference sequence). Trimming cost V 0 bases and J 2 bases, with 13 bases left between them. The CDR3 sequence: CASSLARGRENYGYTF. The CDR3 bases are TGTGCCAGCAGCTTAGCACGAGGCAGAGAAAACTATGGCTACACCTTC.

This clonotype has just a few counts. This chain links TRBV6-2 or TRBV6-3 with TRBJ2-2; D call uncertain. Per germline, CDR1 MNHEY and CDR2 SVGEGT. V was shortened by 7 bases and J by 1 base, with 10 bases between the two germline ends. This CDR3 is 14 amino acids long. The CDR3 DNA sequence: TGTGCCAGCACCTTAACAATGAACACCGGGGAGCTGTTTTTT. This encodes CASTLTMNTGELFF.

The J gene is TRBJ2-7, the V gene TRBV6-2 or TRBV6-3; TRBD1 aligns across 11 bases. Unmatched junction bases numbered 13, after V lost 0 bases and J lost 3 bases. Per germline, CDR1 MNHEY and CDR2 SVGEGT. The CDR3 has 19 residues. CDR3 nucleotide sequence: TGTGCCAGCAGTTACTCGATTACTCCGGGACAGGGGGTGGACTACGAGCAGTACTTC. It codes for CASSYSITPGQGVDYEQYF.

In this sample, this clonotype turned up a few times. The CDR3 nucleotides read TGCAGCGTTGGGTGGGGGCTAGGAGAGACCCAGTACTTC. This translates into CSVGWGLGETQYF. The chain links TRBV29-1 to TRBJ2-5; perhaps TRBD1 as D (6 bases). Germline lookup yields CDR1 SQVTM and CDR2 ANQGSEA. The CDR3 covers 13 residues. The V gene lost 4 bases and the J gene lost 4 bases, with 13 bases spanning the gap.

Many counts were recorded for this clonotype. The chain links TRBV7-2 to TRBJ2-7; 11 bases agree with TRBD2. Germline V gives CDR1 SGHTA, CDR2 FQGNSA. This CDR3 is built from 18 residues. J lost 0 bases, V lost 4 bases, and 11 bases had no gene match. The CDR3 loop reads CASSSGGGLAGLSYEQYF. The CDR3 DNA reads TGTGCCAGCAGCTCAGGGGGAGGACTAGCGGGCCTCTCCTACGAGCAGTACTTC.

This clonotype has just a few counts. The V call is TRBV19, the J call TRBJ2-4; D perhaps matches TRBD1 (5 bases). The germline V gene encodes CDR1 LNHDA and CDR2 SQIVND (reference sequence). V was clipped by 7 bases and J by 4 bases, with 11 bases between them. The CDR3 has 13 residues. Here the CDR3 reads CASTADIKNIQYF. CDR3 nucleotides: TGTGCCAGTACCGCGGACATAAAAAACATTCAGTACTTC.

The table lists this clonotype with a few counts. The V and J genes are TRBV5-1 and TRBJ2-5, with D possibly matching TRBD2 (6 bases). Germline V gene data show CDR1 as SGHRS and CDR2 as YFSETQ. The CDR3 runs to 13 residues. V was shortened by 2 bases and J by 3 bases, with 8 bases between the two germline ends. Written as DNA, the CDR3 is TGCGCCAGCAGCTTCACTAGCAAAGAGACCCAGTACTTC. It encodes CASSFTSKETQYF.

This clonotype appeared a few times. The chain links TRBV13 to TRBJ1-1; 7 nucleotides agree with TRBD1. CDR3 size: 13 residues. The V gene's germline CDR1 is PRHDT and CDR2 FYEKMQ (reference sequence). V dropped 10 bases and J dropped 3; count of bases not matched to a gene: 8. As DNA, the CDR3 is TGTGCCAACTCCGACAGGGAGGACACTGAAGCTTTCTTT. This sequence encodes CANSDREDTEAFF.

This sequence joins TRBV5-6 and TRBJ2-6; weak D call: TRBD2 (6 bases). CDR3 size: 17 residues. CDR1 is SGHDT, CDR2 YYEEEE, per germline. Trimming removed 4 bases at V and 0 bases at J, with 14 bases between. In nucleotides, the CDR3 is TGTGCCAGCAGCATCGGGAGTCTCGGCTCTGGGGCCAACGTCCTGACTTTC. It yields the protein CASSIGSLGSGANVLTF.

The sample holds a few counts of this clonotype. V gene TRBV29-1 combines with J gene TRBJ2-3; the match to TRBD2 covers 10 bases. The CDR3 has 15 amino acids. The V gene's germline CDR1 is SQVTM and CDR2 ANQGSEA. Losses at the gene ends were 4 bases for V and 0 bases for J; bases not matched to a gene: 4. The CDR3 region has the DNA TGCAGCGTTGCGGCTAGCGGGAGCAGCACAGATACGCAGTATTTT. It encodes CSVAASGSSTDTQYF.

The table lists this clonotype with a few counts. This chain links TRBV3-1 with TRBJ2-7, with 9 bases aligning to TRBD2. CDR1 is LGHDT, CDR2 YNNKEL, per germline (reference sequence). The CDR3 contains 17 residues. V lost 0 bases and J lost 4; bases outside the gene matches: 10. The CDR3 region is CASSQDRALAGSYEQYF. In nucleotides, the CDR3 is TGTGCCAGCAGCCAAGATAGGGCTCTAGCGGGATCTTACGAGCAGTACTTC.

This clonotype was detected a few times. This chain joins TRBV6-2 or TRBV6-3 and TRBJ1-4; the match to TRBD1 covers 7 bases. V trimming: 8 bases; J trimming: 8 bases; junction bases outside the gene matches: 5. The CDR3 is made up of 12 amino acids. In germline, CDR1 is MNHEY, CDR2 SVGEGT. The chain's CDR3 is CASGQVGEKLFF. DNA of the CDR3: TGTGCCAGCGGACAGGTTGGCGAAAAACTGTTTTTT.

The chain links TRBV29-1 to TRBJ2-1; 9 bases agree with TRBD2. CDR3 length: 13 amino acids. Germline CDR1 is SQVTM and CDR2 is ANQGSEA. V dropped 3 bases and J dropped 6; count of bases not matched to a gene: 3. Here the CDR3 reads CSVDSGSGNEQFF. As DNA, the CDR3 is TGCAGCGTTGATAGCGGGAGTGGCAATGAGCAGTTCTTC.

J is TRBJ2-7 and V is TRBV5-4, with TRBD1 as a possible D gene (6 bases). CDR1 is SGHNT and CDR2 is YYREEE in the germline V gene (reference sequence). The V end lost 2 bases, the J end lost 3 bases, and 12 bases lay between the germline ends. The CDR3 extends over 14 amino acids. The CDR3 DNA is TGTGCCAGCAGCTTCCAGGGGCTCGACTACGAGCAGTACTTC. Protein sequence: CASSFQGLDYEQYF.

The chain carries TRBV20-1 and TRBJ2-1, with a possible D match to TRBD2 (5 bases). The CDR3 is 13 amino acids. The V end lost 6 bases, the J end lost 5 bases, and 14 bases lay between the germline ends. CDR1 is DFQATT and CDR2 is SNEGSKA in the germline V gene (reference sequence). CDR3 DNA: TGCAGTGCCCAGCGGAGTCAGGACAATGAGCAGTTCTTC. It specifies CSAQRSQDNEQFF.

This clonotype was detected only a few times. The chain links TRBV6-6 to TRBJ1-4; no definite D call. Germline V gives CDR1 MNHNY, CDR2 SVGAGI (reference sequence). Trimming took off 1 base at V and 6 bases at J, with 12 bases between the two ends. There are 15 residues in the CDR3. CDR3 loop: CASSYLGRQDEKLFF. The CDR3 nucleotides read TGTGCCAGCAGTTACTTAGGACGGCAAGATGAAAAACTGTTTTTT.

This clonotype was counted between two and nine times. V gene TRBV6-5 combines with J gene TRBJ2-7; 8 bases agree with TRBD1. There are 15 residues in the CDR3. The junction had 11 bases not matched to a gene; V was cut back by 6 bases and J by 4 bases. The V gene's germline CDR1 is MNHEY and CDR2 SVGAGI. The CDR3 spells CASRSDAQGAYEQYF. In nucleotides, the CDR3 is TGTGCCAGCAGATCCGATGCGCAGGGGGCGTACGAGCAGTACTTC.

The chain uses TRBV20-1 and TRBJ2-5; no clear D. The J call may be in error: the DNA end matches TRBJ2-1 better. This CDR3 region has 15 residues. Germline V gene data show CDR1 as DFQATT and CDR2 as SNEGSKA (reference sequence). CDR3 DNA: TGCAGTGCTAGAGATCCCACTTTAGGCTACAATGAGCAGTTCTTC. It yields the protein CSARDPTLGYNEQFF.

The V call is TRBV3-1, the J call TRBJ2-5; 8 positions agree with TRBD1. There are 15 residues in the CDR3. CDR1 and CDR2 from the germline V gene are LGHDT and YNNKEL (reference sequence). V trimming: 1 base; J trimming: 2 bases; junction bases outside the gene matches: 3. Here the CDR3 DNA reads TGTGCCAGCAGCCAAGGACAGGGGTGGCAAGAGACCCAGTACTTC. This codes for CASSQGQGWQETQYF.

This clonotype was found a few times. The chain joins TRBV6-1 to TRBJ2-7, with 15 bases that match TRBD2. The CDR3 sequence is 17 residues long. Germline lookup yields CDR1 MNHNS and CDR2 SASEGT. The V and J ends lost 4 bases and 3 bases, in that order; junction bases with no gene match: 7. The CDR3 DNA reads TGTGCCAGCAGTGTCGGGACTAGCGGGAGGATGGGCTACGAGCAGTACTTC. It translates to CASSVGTSGRMGYEQYF.

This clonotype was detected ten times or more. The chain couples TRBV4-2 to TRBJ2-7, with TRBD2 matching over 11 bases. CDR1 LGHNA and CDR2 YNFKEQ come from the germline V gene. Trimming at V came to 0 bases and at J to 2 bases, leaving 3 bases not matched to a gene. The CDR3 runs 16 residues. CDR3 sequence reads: CASSQELAGAPYEQYF. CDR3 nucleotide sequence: TGTGCCAGCAGCCAAGAACTAGCGGGGGCCCCCTACGAGCAGTACTTC.

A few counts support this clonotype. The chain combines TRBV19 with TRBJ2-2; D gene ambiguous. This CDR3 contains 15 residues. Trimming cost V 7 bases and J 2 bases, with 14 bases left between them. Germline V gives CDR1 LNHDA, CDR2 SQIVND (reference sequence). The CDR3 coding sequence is TGTGCCAGTACTTCCCGCCGGCTAAACACCGGGGAGCTGTTTTTT. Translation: CASTSRRLNTGELFF.

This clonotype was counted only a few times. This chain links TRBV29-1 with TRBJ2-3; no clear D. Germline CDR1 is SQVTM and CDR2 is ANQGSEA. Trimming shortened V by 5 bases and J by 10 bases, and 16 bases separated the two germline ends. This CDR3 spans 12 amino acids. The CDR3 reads CSVSSGRAAQYF. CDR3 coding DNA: TGCAGCGTTAGCTCCGGACGCGCCGCGCAGTATTTT.

The CDR3 spells CASSYFRTGANTEAFF. The CDR3 coding sequence is TGTGCCAGCAGCTACTTCCGGACCGGGGCCAACACTGAAGCTTTCTTT. The V call is TRBV28, the J call TRBJ1-1, with a tentative D call TRBD1 (5 bases). V was trimmed by 6 bases and J by 2 bases, leaving 19 bases between them. CDR1 and CDR2 from the germline V gene are MDHEN and SYDVKM. The CDR3 length is 16 residues.

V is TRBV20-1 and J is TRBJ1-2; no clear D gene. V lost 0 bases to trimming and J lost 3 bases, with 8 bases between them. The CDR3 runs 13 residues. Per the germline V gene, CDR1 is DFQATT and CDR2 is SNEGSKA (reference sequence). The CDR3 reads CSARDRADYGYTF. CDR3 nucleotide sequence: TGCAGTGCTAGAGATAGGGCGGACTATGGCTACACCTTC.

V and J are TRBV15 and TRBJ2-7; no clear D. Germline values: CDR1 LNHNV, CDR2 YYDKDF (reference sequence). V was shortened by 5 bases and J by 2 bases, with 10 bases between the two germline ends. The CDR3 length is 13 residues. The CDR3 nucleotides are TGTGCCACCAGCGCGACAAGTCCCTACGAGCAGTACTTC. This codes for CATSATSPYEQYF.

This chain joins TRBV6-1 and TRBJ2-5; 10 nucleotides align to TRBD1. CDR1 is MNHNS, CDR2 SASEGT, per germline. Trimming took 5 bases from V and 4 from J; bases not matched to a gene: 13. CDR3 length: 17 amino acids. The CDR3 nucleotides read TGTGCCAGCAGTAAATACGACAGGGGGCTTTCGGGAGAGACCCAGTACTTC. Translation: CASSKYDRGLSGETQYF.